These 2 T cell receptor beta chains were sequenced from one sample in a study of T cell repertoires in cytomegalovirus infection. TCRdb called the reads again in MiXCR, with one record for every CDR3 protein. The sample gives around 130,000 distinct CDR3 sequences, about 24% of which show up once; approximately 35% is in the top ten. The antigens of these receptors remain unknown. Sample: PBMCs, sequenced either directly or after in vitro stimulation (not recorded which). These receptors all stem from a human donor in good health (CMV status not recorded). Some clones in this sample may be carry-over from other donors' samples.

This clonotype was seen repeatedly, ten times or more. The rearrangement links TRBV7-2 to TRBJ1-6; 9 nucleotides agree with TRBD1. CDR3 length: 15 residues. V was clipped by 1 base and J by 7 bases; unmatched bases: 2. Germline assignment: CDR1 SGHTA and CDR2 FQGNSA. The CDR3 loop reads CASSLGDRANSPLHF. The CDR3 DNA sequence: TGTGCCAGCAGCTTAGGGGACAGGGCCAATTCACCCCTCCACTTT.

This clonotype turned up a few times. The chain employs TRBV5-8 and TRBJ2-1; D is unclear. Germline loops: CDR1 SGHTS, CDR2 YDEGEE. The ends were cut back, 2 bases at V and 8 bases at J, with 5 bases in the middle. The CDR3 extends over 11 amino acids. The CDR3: CASSFTYEQFF. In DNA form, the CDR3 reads TGTGCCAGCAGCTTCACCTATGAGCAGTTCTTC. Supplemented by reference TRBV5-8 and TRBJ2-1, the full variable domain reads EAGVTQSPTHLIKTRGQQATLRCSPISGHTSVYWYQQALGLGLQFLLWYDEGEERNRGNFPPRFSGRQFPNYSSELNVNALELEDSALYLCASSFTYEQFFGPGTRLTVL.